This T cell receptor (beta chain) was recorded in a study of T cell changes during pregnancy in multiple sclerosis. The protocol was immunoSEQ multiplex PCR, while the TCRdb copy is restricted to in-frame clones and leaves out a portion. The sample lists around 58,000 clones, roughly nine tenths occurring once. Germline CDR1 and CDR2: KGHSH and LQKENI. CDR3 length equals 16 residues. Losses at the gene ends were 1 base for V and 4 bases for J; bases not matched to a gene: 4. This clonotype was sampled from a female donor in good health, enrolled as a control in a pregnancy study. V and J are TRBV18 and TRBJ2-1; TRBD1 matches at 10 bases. Sequences were derived from CD4+ T cells from peripheral blood mononuclear cells, sampled after pregnancy. The CDR3 DNA follows: TGTGCCAGCTCACCACAGCGGGACAGGGGTTACAATGAGCAGTTCTTC. Its protein is CASSPQRDRGYNEQFF.